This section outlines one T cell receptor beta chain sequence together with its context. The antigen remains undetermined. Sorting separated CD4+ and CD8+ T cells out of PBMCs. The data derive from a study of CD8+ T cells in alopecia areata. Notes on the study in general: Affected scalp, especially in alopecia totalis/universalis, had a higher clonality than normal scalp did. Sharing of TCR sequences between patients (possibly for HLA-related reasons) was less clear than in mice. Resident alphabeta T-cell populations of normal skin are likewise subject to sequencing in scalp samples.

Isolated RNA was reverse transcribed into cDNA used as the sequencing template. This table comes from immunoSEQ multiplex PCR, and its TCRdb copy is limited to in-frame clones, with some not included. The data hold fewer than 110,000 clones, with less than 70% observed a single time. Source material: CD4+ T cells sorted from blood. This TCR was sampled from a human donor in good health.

The CDR3 sequence is CASSYALNTGELFF. CDR3 coding DNA: TGTGCCAGCAGTTACGCTTTGAACACCGGGGAGCTGTTTTTT. The chain links TRBV6-5 to TRBJ2-2; the D is unclear. The germline V and J ends were trimmed by 2 bases and 1 base, with 5 bases remaining between them. The germline CDR1 and CDR2 sequences are MNHEY and SVGAGI. This CDR3 spans 14 amino acids.